The T cell receptor beta chain under discussion was sequenced for a study of blood T cell repertoires in COVID-19. Germline CDR1 and CDR2: KGHDR and SFDVKD. The V end lost 9 bases, the J end lost 2 bases, and 16 bases lay between the germline ends. The CDR3 covers 14 residues. In the original workflow: Cell counts per sample came from amplifying reference gene primers. Sequenced by immunoSEQ multiplex PCR; TCRdb stores in-frame clones only, minus some. V and J calls and clone size are those listed in that table; D and trimming were worked out from the DNA. This table holds about 40,000 clones, around 79% found once. This clone appeared a few times.

Sequenced: peripheral blood. The chain is built from TRBV24-1 and TRBJ2-7, with D uncertain. This sequence was found in an elderly woman with acute or convalescent COVID-19. This chain's CDR3 is CATSSSATPYEQYF. The DNA for the CDR3 is TGTGCCACCTCATCCTCTGCCACTCCCTACGAGCAGTACTTC.